This is a list of T cell receptor beta chains from one sample in a study of blood T cell repertoires in COVID-19. Here immunoSEQ multiplex PCR was the method, and the copy in TCRdb shows in-frame clones only, minus some. Among more than 200,000 clones listed, approximately 80% were seen once. The material sequenced was PBMCs or T cells enriched from blood (not recorded which). The receptors shown here come from a woman aged 40-49 years with acute COVID-19. Both conserved end residues are part of each CDR3. Fields, in order: J gene, V gene, CDR3 protein.

>TRBJ1-5|TRBV4-2
CASSQEWTGNYQPQHF
>TRBJ2-1|TRBV10-3
CAISSGSSYNEQFF
>TRBJ2-7|TRBV19
CASSFSGTSVLYEQYF
>TRBJ2-2|TRBV6-5
CASSRLASGELFF
>TRBJ2-7|TRBV7-2
CASSLAGGPVYEQYF
>TRBJ2-4|TRBV5-1
CASSPIQGAKNIQYF
>TRBJ2-7|TRBV6-5
CASSPLTVAYEQYF
>TRBJ1-1|TRBV7-2
CASSVQWGGNTEAFF
>TRBJ1-1|TRBV4-1
CASSQDPGRLSNTEAFF
>TRBJ2-1|TRBV11-3
CASSFNRVNEQFF
>TRBJ2-1|TRBV19
CASSPDRSSYNEQFF
>TRBJ2-1|TRBV5-4
CASSAPGRGQGRQFF
>TRBJ2-5|TRBV14
CASSPRQETQYF
>TRBJ2-3|TRBV11-3
CASSFSRGPFTDTQYF
>TRBJ1-5|TRBV30
CAWSVLGIDRGGQPQHF
>TRBJ2-3|TRBV2
CASSESSGRTDTQYF
>TRBJ2-7|TRBV28
CASSFERWDEQYF
>TRBJ2-7|TRBV7-3
CASSIGTGGSGEQYF
>TRBJ1-5|TRBV3-1/TRBV3-2
CASSQAAGQPQHF
>TRBJ1-1|TRBV10-3
CAIIGDLNTEAFF
>TRBJ2-1|TRBV5-6
CASSYPGQVVDIYNEQFF
>TRBJ1-3|TRBV9
CASSLSTTGQSGNTIYF
>TRBJ2-3|TRBV11-2
CASSLVPDRADTQYF
>TRBJ1-4|TRBV28
CASSLYSATNEKLFF
>TRBJ2-3|TRBV24-1
CATSENSGVSDTQYF
>TRBJ2-5|TRBV28
CASSSPGLLMFVTQYF
>TRBJ1-1|TRBV27
CASSFSRGTGGLNTEAFF
>TRBJ2-7|TRBV2
CASNPWDTSYEQYF
>TRBJ2-5|TRBV24-1
CATSDPNRGGYQETQYF
>TRBJ2-7|TRBV14
CASSQDRSRGYEQYF
>TRBJ2-7|TRBV7-2
CASSLAGEAYF
>TRBJ1-1|TRBV7-9
CASSLSSRLGTEAFF
>TRBJ2-2|TRBV10-3
CAISATSGRDGELFF
>TRBJ2-3|TRBV6-1
CASSERGRRTDTQYF
>TRBJ1-5|TRBV19
CASVNRESWQPQHF
>TRBJ2-7|TRBV18
CASSPRSRGSSYEQYF
>TRBJ1-6|TRBV6-5
CASSPGTGISPLHF
>TRBJ1-2|TRBV7-6
CASSLGTEYGYTF
>TRBJ2-5|TRBV5-1
CASSLGRGRETQYF
>TRBJ2-1|TRBV3-1/TRBV3-2
CASSQAGGGPHNEQFF
>TRBJ1-1|TRBV12-3/TRBV12-4
CASRYDWNTEAFF
>TRBJ1-1|TRBV13
CASSPTGWATEAFF
>TRBJ2-5|TRBV9
CASSARIALQETQYF
>TRBJ2-4|TRBV6-5
CASRLPGTGNIQYF
>TRBJ2-2|TRBV3-1/TRBV3-2
CASSPGQGRVTGELFF
>TRBJ1-2|TRBV9
CASSEQGALGDGYTF
>TRBJ2-1|TRBV3-1/TRBV3-2
CASSRDGTGGYNEQFF
>TRBJ2-2|TRBV2
CASSFRGAGELFF